This T cell receptor (beta chain) is from a study of tumor-infiltrating lymphocytes in oesophageal squamous cell carcinoma. TCRdb ran MiXCR on the PCR reads and lists one entry per CDR3 protein. The sample comprises 13,000 to 15,000 distinct CDR3 sequences, 46% of which are singletons, and under 50% rests with the top ten. Germline V lookup: CDR1 SGHTA, CDR2 FQGTGA. The CDR3 has 15 residues. Trimming pared 6 bases from V and 0 bases from J, leaving 13 bases between. The chain combines TRBV7-3 with TRBJ2-3, with D unresolved. The source is a male donor with esophageal squamous cell carcinoma. The specimen sequenced was blood. This chain's CDR3 is CASSPRPDSTDTQYF. The CDR3 coding sequence is TGTGCCAGCAGTCCGAGGCCTGACAGCACAGATACGCAGTATTTT. Based on the CDR3 plus reference TRBV7-3 and TRBJ2-3, the full variable domain is GAGVSQTPSNKVTEKGKYVELRCDPISGHTALYWYRQSLGQGPEFLIYFQGTGAADDSGLPNDRFFAVRPEGSVSTLKIQRTERGDSAVYLCASSPRPDSTDTQYFGPGTRLTVL.